This T cell receptor (beta chain) was found in a study of cytomegalovirus exposure and HLA in healthy donors (dated by TCRdb to 2016 to 2017). General notes on the study: An earlier analysis of approximately 640 of the donors reported about 250 Gb of sequence data and 100 million to 130 million unique TCR beta sequences from roughly 200 million T cells. An early release that covered around 590 HLA-typed donors contained about 300 gigabases of sequencing data and tens of millions of unique TCR sequences. Of the roughly 390 genotyped donors, roughly 80% were placed in the genetic ancestry cluster associated with self-reported Caucasian donors. The aim of the study was to test whether cataloging public T cell receptors could identify signatures of past pathogen exposure. Using immunosequencing, the study profiled T cell repertoires from fewer than 850 subjects and related those repertoires to cytomegalovirus serostatus. In addition to the first cohort of 500 to 850 subjects, a separate validation cohort of approximately 110 different subjects was used. The study combined high-throughput TCR immunosequencing, statistical association of individual TCRs with disease status, and machine learning to predict cytomegalovirus infection status. A later analysis re-examined previously published TCR beta repertoires from just over 650 donors and added high-resolution HLA genotyping to investigate patterns of TCR occurrence. The later analysis used no new phenotypic data to find candidate immune exposures, relying instead on TCR beta sequences and their occurrence across donors. An earlier analysis of a few hundred of the donors applied high-throughput TCR beta sequencing to assess whether each TCR beta V gene segment acted as functional or pseudogenic. Alongside the repertoire data, information on donor age, sex, ethnicity and CMV serostatus was compiled. Genome-wide SNP genotypes for about 65% of the roughly 700 donors were used in a later genetic analysis, which treated that subset as a discovery cohort. Every repertoire in the discovery cohort had been generated on one and the same sequencing platform. HLA typing covered class I and class II loci at four-digit resolution. Typing coverage differed by locus: A, B, C, DRB1 and DQB1 were typed in about 629-640 donors, DQA1 in about 500, DPA1 in approximately 600, and DPB1 in approximately 450. About five DR-DQ haplotypes were treated as single units for association and clustering because of strong linkage in the cohort. On average, around 240,000 unique TCR beta nucleotide sequences were sequenced per donor among 398 genotyped donors of the cohort, with roughly 18% of those sequences being non-productive. The full study reports these points: A further reported finding was that TCR beta sequences accurately predicted the HLA-A and HLA-B alleles for most subjects in the first cohort. An earlier analysis of 450 to 750 of the donors showed that most TCR beta V segments appeared in productive rearrangements either about 87% or about 30% of the time, which broadly matched IMGT annotations. Correlated functional status among segregating V segments might reflect linkage disequilibrium, but an unknown experimental factor could not be ruled out. In the study, some 160 TCR beta chains were listed as associated with cytomegalovirus. An association between a missense DCLRE1C variant and V-gene and J-gene trimming of TCR beta chains was found in a later genetic analysis and replicated in an independent cohort. In a later analysis, HLA-associated TCR beta chains showed more clonal expansion and lower generation probabilities than non-associated chains that were equally common. HLA typing was unavailable for some donors at each locus, so association tests used only the typed subset. The 87-base-pair reads could not distinguish some IMGT-functional V segments, including TRBV6-2 and TRBV6-3, so those segments were excluded. Across donors, most TCR sequences were observed very rarely, whereas some public TCRs were present in many individuals. A few of the identified cytomegalovirus-associated TCR beta chains were confirmed in vitro to be specific for cytomegalovirus antigens. Only TCR beta chains were sequenced in this cohort, and the absence of alpha or paired-chain data limited detectable features. Because counts were too low, approximately 18 rarely observed V segments, including chromosome 9 orphons, were excluded from the earlier analysis of 587 of the donors. A cluster of highly shared sequence variants was judged likely to represent a technical artifact of the sequencing pipeline. The classifier was reported to diagnose cytomegalovirus status with high specificity and sensitivity in both the original and validation cohorts. According to a later genetic analysis, donors in an Asian-associated ancestry cluster had fewer N-insertions in productive TCRs than the roughly 670-donor mean. In a later analysis, TCR association rates were found to vary across HLA loci, with the most associated TCRs seen for DRB1 alleles and the fewest for HLA-C alleles. According to a later analysis, most CMV-associated TCR beta chains appeared to be HLA-restricted, and the HLA associations seemed to be driven largely by CMV exposure. Strong co-occurrence of HLA alleles, especially DR and DQ, made assigning TCR associations to individual alleles difficult. It was suggested by the authors that the approach could potentially be generalized to other disease states and immunological phenotypes. A later analysis reported that several top co-occurrence clusters appeared linked to parvovirus B19, influenza, CMV and Epstein-Barr virus. In a later analysis, about 17,000 TCR beta sequences were associated with specific HLA alleles at a false discovery rate of 0.05. Roughly uniform sequencing depth across donors was assumed in presence/absence analyses, although this assumption may not hold. CMV serostatus was the only immune exposure information available for the cohort.

The cohort was made up of approximately 700 healthy bone marrow donors. Cohort members were all nominally healthy when sampled, although unrecorded immune exposures were likely present. The donor was CMV seronegative and belonged to the group of around 350 seronegative cohort members. Every donor gave a peripheral blood sample, and the peripheral blood mononuclear cells from that sample were used for TCR beta sequencing. Genomic DNA was extracted from the blood cell samples with the Qiagen DNeasy Blood Extraction Kit. Details on this clone: The specificity of this receptor is unknown. No base quality values were provided; no much bigger clone lies one nucleotide off.

CDR1 is given as MNHNS and CDR2 as SASEGT, both from the germline V gene. V ends up 8 bases short and J 8 bases short, with an unmatched junction base count of 15. The CDR3 spans 15 residues, from the cysteine through the phenylalanine. CDR3 DNA only is kept here, 45 bases in frame from base 1. Libraries were made using the immunoSEQ multiplex PCR assay. A mixture of 60 forward primers for TCR Vbeta segments and 13 reverse primers for TCR Jbeta segments was used in the multiplex PCR. Amplification of the CDR3 region of rearranged TCR beta genes was performed with a multiplex PCR assay on genomic DNA. The Illumina HiSeq System was used to sequence the amplified TCR beta libraries as 87-base-pair reads. The study's processing was this. In a later analysis, tens of millions of unique TCR beta chains were counted across the approximately 620 repertoires, and roughly 11 million of these chains were shared by at least two donors. To remove PCR and sequencing errors, raw reads were error-corrected and collapsed into unique sequences using a nearest-neighbor algorithm that merged closely related sequences. To assign V, D and J gene segments, CDR3 sequences were aligned to IMGT reference sequences. For a sequence to be retained, at least a six-nucleotide match to both a V gene segment and a J gene segment was required. A rearrangement was called productive if the CDR3 had no stop codons and remained in frame with V and J, and every other rearrangement was called non-productive. Following IMGT convention, CDR3 was defined as the stretch from the second conserved V-encoded cysteine up to the conserved J-encoded phenylalanine. The earlier analysis of 587 of the donors excluded any sequence lacking an unambiguous match to a single V gene segment. An earlier analysis of a few hundred of the donors classified V segments as functional when productive rearrangements were above 56.7% and as segregating when the standard deviation between donors was above 5%. To diagnose cytomegalovirus status from the catalog of TCR beta chain sequences, a statistical classification framework was built. In a later analysis, V and J genes were assigned by comparing TCR nucleotide sequences against IMGT/GENE-DB human TR gene sequences. A later analysis assigned CDR3 sequences and most-parsimonious VDJ recombination scenarios with the TCRdist pipeline. In a later analysis, each TCR beta chain was defined by its CDR3 amino acid sequence together with its V-gene family, and reads without a unique V-gene family were excluded. A later analysis removed 600 or so highly shared, low-generation-probability nucleotide sequences to deal with suspected cross-contamination and a sequencing artifact. For each public chain, a later analysis derived a clonal expansion index from normalized ranks of inferred template counts within each repertoire. In a later analysis, generation probabilities were computed using a VDJ recombination model fitted to out-of-frame rearrangements, and the results were checked against IGoR. A later analysis scored TCR-TCR, TCR-HLA and TCR-CMV co-occurrence with hypergeometric tests, applying a repertoire-size bias correction to TCR pairs. A later analysis estimated false discovery rates by permuting HLA or CMV assignments 20 times. In a later analysis, co-occurring TCRs were grouped using DBSCAN, with TCRdist sequence similarity added in when clustering inside HLA-allele-positive subsets. For co-occurrence clustering, repertoires with fewer than 30,000 or more than 120,000 public chains were excluded, along with about five repertoires with anomalous nucleotide sharing. In TCRdb, the immuneACCESS table is reduced to in-frame sequences with V and J assigned. These tables do not hold every clone; where another copy was compared, an unresolved V gene accounts for under half, and the others remain unexplained. The DNA was the basis for D and trimming; V, J and clone size are from that table. The sample data list around 170,000 clones, and 82% of these were observed just once. Roughly 1.4% of the sample goes to the ten largest clones.

The TCR was taken from a man aged 35 to 55 in good health and CMV-seronegative. The source material was PBMCs. This sequence uses TRBV6-1 and TRBJ2-1; 7 bases in between match TRBD2. The DNA is as follows: TGTGCCAGCTATTCGAGGGGAGGGCCTTGGTATGAGCAGTTCTTC. This is translated as CASYSRGGPWYEQFF.